This T cell receptor delta chain was captured in a study of γδ T cells in repeated Plasmodium falciparum infection. Study-wide context: Samples were taken at baseline, before some infections, and 21 days after each. Malian samples came from no-transmission periods or across acute febrile malaria episodes. Study results and limitations: Malian children's Vdelta2-negative repertoires appeared more expanded and less diverse than Australians'.

This clone was counted many times. Its antigen remains unknown. A far larger clone lies a single base away; this is likely a read error. Other DNA sequences in the sample encode the same CDR3. TCRdb reprocessed the multiplex PCR reads through CATT. This repertoire shows 80,000 to 95,000 delta-chain clones, more than 1.4% found once; its top ten account for around 8.1%. Flow sorting of PBMC yielded separate Vgamma9/Vdelta2+ and Vdelta2-negative gammadelta T cell populations for bulk repertoire analysis. Germline assignment: CDR1 TSWWSYY and CDR2 QGS. This CDR3 comprises 23 residues. V usage is TRDV1 and J usage is TRDJ2; 7 bases map to TRDD3. The sequence was collected from a pool of human donors (malaria-infected and uninfected, not separated). Sequenced: gamma-delta T cells from blood. For the CDR3, the DNA is TGTGCTCTTGGGGAAAGGTACTTAGGTTTTCGCCTTCGGATACGATCCTTGACAGCACAGCTCTTCTTT. The encoded protein is CALGERYLGFRLRIRSLTAQLFF.